The sequence of this T cell receptor (beta chain) was determined in a study of T-cell memory formation after mild COVID-19. Study results and limitations: There were some responding clones in pre-infection memory, which suggested that cross-reactive memory had joined.

In regard to this clonotype: The antigen is not known.

Germline-derived CDR1 and CDR2 are MGHDK and SYGVNS. Trimming took 3 bases from V and 3 from J, leaving 10 bases between them. This CDR3 has 14 amino acids. TCRdb processed the 5' RACE reads anew with MiXCR; each CDR3 protein has one entry. The sample lists 50,000 to 75,000 distinct CDR3 sequences, about a tenth occurring once. The V gene is TRBV25-1, the J gene TRBJ2-3, with D maybe TRBD1 (6 bases). The TCR sequence derives from a man aged 18 to 35 who had mild COVID-19 (a few samples of this study predate the infection). Cell type and time point are not known. Sequenced: PBMCs or a T cell subset sorted from them (not recorded which). The CDR3 here is CASSENRETDTQYF. Here the CDR3 DNA reads TGTGCCAGCAGTGAGAACAGGGAAACAGATACGCAGTATTTT.